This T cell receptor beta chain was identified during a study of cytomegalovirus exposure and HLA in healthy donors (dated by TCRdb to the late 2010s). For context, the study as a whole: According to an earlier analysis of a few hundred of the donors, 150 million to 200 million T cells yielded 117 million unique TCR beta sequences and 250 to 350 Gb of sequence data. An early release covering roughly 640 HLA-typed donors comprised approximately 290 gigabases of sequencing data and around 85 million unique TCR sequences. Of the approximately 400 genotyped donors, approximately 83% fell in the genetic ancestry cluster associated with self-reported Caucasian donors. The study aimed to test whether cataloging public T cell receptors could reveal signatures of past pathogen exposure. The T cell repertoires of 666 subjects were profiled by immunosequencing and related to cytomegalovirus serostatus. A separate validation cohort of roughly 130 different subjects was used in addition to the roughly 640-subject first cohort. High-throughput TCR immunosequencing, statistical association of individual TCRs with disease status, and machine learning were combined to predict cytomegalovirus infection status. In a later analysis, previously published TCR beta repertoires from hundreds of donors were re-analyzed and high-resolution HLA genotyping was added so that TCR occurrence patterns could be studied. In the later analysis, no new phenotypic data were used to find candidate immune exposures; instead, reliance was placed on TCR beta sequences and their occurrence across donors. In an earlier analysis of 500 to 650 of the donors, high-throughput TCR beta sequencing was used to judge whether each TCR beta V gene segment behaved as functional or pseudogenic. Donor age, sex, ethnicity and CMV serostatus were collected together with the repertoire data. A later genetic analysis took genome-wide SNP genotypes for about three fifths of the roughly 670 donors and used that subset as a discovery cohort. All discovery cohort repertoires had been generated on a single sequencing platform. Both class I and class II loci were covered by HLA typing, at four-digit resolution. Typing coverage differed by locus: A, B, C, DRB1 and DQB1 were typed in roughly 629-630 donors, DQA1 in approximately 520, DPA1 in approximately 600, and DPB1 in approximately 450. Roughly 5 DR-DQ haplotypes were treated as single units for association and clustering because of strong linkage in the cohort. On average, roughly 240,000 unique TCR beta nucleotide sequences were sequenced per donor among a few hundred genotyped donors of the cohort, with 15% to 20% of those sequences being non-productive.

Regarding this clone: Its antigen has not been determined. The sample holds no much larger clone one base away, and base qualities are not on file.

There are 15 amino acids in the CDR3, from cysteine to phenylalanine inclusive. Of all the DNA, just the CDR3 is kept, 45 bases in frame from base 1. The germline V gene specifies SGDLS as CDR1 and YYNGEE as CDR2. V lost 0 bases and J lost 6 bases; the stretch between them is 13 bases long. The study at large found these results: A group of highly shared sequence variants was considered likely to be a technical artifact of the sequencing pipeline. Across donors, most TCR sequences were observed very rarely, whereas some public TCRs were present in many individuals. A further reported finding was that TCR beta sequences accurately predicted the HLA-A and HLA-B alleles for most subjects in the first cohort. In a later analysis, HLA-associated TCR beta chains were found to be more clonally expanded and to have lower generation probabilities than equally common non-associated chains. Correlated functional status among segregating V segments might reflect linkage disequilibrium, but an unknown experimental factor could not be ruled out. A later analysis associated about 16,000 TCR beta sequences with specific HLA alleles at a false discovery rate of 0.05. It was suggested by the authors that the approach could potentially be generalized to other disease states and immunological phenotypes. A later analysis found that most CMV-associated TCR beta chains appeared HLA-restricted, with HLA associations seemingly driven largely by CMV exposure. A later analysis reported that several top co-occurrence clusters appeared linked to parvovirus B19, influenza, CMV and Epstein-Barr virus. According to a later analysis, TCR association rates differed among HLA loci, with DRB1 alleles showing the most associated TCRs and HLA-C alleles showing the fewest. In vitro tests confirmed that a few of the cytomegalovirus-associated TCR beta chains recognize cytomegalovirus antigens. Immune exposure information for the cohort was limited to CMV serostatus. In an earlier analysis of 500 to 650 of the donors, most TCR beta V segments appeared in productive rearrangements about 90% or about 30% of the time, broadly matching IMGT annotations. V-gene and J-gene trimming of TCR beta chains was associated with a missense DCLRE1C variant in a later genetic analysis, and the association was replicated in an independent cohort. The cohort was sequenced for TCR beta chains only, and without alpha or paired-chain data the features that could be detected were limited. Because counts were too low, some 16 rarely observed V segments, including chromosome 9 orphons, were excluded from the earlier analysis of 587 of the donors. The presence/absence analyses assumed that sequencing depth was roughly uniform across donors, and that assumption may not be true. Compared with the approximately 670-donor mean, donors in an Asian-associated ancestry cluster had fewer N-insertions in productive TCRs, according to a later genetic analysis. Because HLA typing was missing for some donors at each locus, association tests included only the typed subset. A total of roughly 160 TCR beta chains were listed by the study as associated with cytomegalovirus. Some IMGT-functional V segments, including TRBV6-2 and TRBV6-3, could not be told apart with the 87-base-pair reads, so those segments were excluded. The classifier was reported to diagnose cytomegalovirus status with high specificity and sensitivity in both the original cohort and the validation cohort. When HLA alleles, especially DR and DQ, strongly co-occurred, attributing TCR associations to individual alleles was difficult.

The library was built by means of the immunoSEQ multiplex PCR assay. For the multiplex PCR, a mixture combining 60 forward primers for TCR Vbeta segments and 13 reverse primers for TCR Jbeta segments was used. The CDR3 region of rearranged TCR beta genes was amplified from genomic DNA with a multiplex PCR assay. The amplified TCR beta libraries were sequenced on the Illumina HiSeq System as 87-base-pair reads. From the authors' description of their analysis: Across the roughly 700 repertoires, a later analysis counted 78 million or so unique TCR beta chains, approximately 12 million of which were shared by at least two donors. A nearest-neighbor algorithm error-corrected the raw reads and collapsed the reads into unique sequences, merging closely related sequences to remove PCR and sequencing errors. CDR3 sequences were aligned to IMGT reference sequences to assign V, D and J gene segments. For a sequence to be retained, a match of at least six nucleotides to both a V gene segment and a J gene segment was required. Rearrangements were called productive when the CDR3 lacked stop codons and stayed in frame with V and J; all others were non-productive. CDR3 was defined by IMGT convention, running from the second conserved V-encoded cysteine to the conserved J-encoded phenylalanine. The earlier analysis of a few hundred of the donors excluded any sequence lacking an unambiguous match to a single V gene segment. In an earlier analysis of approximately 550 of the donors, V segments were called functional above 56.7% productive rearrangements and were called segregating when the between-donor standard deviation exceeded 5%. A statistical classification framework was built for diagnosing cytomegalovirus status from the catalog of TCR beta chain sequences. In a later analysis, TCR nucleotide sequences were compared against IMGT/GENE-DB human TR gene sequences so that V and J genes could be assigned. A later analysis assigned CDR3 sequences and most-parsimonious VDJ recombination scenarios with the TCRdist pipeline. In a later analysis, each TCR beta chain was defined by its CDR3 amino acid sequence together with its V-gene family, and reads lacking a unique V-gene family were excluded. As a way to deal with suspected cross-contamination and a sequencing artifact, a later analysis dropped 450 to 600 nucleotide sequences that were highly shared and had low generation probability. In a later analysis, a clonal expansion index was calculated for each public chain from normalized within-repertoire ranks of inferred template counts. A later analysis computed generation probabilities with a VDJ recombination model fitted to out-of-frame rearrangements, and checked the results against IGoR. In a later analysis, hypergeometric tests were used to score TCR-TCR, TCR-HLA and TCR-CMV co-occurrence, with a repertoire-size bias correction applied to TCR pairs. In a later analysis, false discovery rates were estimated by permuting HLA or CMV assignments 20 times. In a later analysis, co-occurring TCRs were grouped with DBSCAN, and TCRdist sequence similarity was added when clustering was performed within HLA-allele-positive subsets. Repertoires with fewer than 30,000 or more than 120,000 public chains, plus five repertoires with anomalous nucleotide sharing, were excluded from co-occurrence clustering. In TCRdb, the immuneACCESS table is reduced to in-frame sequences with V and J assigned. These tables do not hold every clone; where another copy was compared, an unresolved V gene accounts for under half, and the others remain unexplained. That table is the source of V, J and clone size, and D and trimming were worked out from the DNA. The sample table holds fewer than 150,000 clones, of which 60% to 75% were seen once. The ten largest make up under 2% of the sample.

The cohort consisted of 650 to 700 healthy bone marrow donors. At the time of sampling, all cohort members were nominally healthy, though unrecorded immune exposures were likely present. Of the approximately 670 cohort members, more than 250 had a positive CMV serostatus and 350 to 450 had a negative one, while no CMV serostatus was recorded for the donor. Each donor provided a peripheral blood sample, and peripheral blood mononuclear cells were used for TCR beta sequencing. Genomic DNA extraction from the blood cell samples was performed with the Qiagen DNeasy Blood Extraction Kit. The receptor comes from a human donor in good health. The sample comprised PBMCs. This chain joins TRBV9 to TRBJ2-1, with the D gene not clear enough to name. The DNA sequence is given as TGTGCCAGCAGCGTAGCCGGTATGAGCACCAATGAGCAGTTCTTC. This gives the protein CASSVAGMSTNEQFF. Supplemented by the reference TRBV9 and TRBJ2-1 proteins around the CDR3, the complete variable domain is DSGVTQTPKHLITATGQRVTLRCSPRSGDLSVYWYQQSLDQGLQFLIQYYNGEERAKGNILERFSAQQFPDLHSELNLSSLELGDSALYFCASSVAGMSTNEQFFGPGTRLTVL.